Listed below are T cell receptor beta chains from one sample, sequenced in a study of Ad26.COV2.S vaccination and SARS-CoV-2 variants. The data were produced by immunoSEQ multiplex PCR, yet TCRdb's version contains in-frame clones alone and is incomplete. The sample yields roughly 700,000 clones, 89% seen once. The sample here was peripheral blood, taken in a trial of Ad26.COV2.S vaccine versus placebo. The origin of the receptors is a person between 18 and 60 years old who received the Ad26.COV2.S COVID-19 vaccine or a placebo. Both conserved end residues are part of each CDR3. A D gene is named only where the DNA matches it firmly. Only some rows state a clone size, as once, few, many or a class for expanded clones.

J gene | V gene | clone size | D gene | CDR3 DNA | CDR3 protein
TRBJ1-5 | TRBV7-2 | . | . | TGTGCCAGCAGCTTAGTTTCGGATCAGCCCCAGCATTTT | CASSLVSDQPQHF
TRBJ2-2 | TRBV7-8 | . | TRBD1 | TGTGCCAGCAGCCGATTGGACAGGGGTGACACCGGGGAGCTGTTTTTT | CASSRLDRGDTGELFF
TRBJ2-5 | TRBV6-5 | . | TRBD1 | TGTGCCAGCAGTACGGGACAGGGCTATGAGACCCAGTACTTC | CASSTGQGYETQYF
TRBJ2-3 | TRBV29-1 | . | TRBD1 | TGCAGCGCAACAGGACAGGGGGCAGGGGATACGCAGTATTTT | CSATGQGAGDTQYF
TRBJ2-7 | TRBV7-8 | . | . | TGTGCCAGCAGCCGCGACACCCACGGCCAGTACTTC | CASSRDTHGQYF
TRBJ1-1 | TRBV5-5 | . | . | TGTGCCGGGGGGAGGACCTTGGACACTGAAGCTTTCTTT | CAGGRTLDTEAFF
TRBJ2-7 | TRBV2 | . | TRBD1 | TGTGCCAGCAGTGAAGGGACAGGGTACGAGCAGTACTTC | CASSEGTGYEQYF
TRBJ1-1 | TRBV5-4 | . | . | TGTGCCAGCAGCCCTCGACAGGCGGGGGAAGCTTTCTTT | CASSPRQAGEAFF
TRBJ1-1 | TRBV2 | . | . | TGTGCCAGCAGTGAGGGGGCAGGGACGTGGACTGAAGCTTTCTTT | CASSEGAGTWTEAFF
TRBJ2-2 | TRBV13 | . | . | TGTGCCAGCAGACAGGGTGGTTTCACCGGGGAGCTGTTTTTT | CASRQGGFTGELFF
TRBJ1-1 | TRBV5-4 | . | TRBD1 | TGTGCCAGCAGCGTAAGACAGGGGAAAAGCACTGAAGCTTTCTTT | CASSVRQGKSTEAFF
TRBJ2-5 | TRBV20-1 | . | . | TGCAGTGCTAGTGGCCCGCTTTGGCAAGAGACCCAGTACTTC | CSASGPLWQETQYF
TRBJ2-1 | TRBV19 | . | TRBD2 | TGTGCCAGTAGTAGCGGGAGGGCCCCATACAATGAGCAGTTCTTC | CASSSGRAPYNEQFF
TRBJ2-3 | TRBV19 | once | . | TGTGCCAGTAGTAGATCAGGGGGACTCACAGATACGCAGTATTTT | CASSRSGGLTDTQYF
TRBJ2-7 | TRBV5-1 | once | . | TGCGCCAGCAGCTTGGTGGGGGGACTCCTCGCCTACGAGCAGTACTTC | CASSLVGGLLAYEQYF
TRBJ1-6 | TRBV25-1 | . | . | TGTGCCAGCAGTCACCACCCCGGGATCTCCTATAATTCACCCCTCCACTTT | CASSHHPGISYNSPLHF
TRBJ1-2 | TRBV18 | . | TRBD1 | TGTGCCAGCTCGCAACAGGGGGCTGGCTATGGCTACACCTTC | CASSQQGAGYGYTF
TRBJ2-1 | TRBV7-2 | . | . | TGTGCCAGCAGCTTAGCGCTGGGGGACTCGGAGTTCTTC | CASSLALGDSEFF
TRBJ1-5 | TRBV19 | . | . | TGTGCCAGTAGTCCCCCCCGGGCAGGAACTAGCAATCAGCCCCAGCATTTT | CASSPPRAGTSNQPQHF
TRBJ1-2 | TRBV6-5 | . | . | TGTGCCAGCAGTTACGAGACTAACTATGGCGGCTACACCTTC | CASSYETNYGGYTF
TRBJ2-5 | TRBV6-5 | once | TRBD2 | TGTGCCAGCAGTTCCGGGACTAGCGTTTACTTC | CASSSGTSVYF
TRBJ1-2 | TRBV13 | . | . | TGTGCCAGCAGCTTAGTCGACGATGGCTACACCTTC | CASSLVDDGYTF
TRBJ2-1 | TRBV3-1/TRBV3-2 | many | TRBD1 | TGTGCCAGCAGCCCACCCTCGGGACAGAAACAGTTCTTC | CASSPPSGQKQFF
TRBJ1-2 | TRBV7-9 | . | TRBD1 | TGTGCCAGCAGCCCGGGACAGGGGATCTATGGCTACACCTTC | CASSPGQGIYGYTF
TRBJ1-1 | TRBV19 | . | . | TGTGCCAGTAGTGGGAGGGGAGGGACTGAAGCTTTCTTT | CASSGRGGTEAFF
TRBJ2-1 | TRBV5-1 | . | . | TGCGCCAGCAGCCCTGGGGGTTCCTACAATGAGCAGTTCTTC | CASSPGGSYNEQFF
TRBJ2-5 | TRBV5-1 | few | . | TGCGCCAGCAGAGCCTCAGGCTTACCTCAAGAGACCCAGTACTTC | CASRASGLPQETQYF
TRBJ1-3 | TRBV3-1/TRBV3-2 | . | . | TGTGCCAGCAGCCCTCGTGGAGAGAGGGCCTCTGGAAACACCATATATTTT | CASSPRGERASGNTIYF
TRBJ1-2 | TRBV5-1 | . | . | TGCGCCAGCAGCTTGGGGGTGCCTGGGGCCTATGGCTACACCTTC | CASSLGVPGAYGYTF
TRBJ1-2 | TRBV4-3 | . | TRBD1 | TGCGCCAGCAGCCAAGTCTGGGAGGGACAGGGGGCGTATGGCTACACCTTC | CASSQVWEGQGAYGYTF
TRBJ1-1 | TRBV6-5 | . | TRBD1 | TGTGCCAGCAGTTCCGGGACAGGGGTTATCACTGAAGCTTTCTTT | CASSSGTGVITEAFF
TRBJ1-4 | TRBV6-5 | . | TRBD1 | TGTGCCAGCAGGGACGGGACAGGGAATGAAAAACTGTTTTTT | CASRDGTGNEKLFF
TRBJ1-1 | TRBV10-3 | . | TRBD1 | TGTGCCATCGCGAGACAGGGGGCCACTGAAGCTTTCTTT | CAIARQGATEAFF
TRBJ2-7 | TRBV11-3 | . | TRBD2 | TGTGCCAGCAGCTGCCCTTTTACTAGCGGGGAGGATGACTACGAGCAGTACTTC | CASSCPFTSGEDDYEQYF
TRBJ2-2 | TRBV19 | once | . | TGTGCCAGTACCCACAAGACAGTTAACACCGGGGAGCTGTTTTTT | CASTHKTVNTGELFF
TRBJ2-7 | TRBV6-5 | few | . | TGTGCCAGCAGTTACTCCCAGGGGTGGTACGAGCAGTACTTC | CASSYSQGWYEQYF
TRBJ2-4 | TRBV7-2 | once | . | TGTGCCAGCAGCTTCGCAGGGACCGACATTCAGTACTTC | CASSFAGTDIQYF
TRBJ2-2 | TRBV30 | . | . | TGTGCCTGGAGTAAGAGCGACCAGGGGGAGCTGTTTTTT | CAWSKSDQGELFF
TRBJ1-1 | TRBV11-2 | . | . | TGTGCCAGCAGCCTAGGGGGTCAGGCTGAAGCTTTCTTT | CASSLGGQAEAFF
TRBJ2-7 | TRBV29-1 | . | . | TGCAGCGTGGCGCCGGGGGACCTAGACTACGAGCAGTACTTC | CSVAPGDLDYEQYF
TRBJ1-1 | TRBV30 | . | . | TGTGCCTGGAGTGTAGGTAGTTGGGGGCACACTGAAGCTTTCTTT | CAWSVGSWGHTEAFF
TRBJ2-1 | TRBV5-1 | once | . | TGCGCCAGCAGCCCGCCCGTGCGTTCCTACAATGAGCAGTTCTTC | CASSPPVRSYNEQFF
TRBJ2-2 | TRBV6-6 | . | . | TGTGCCATCCACGGTGTAGCCGGGGAGCTGTTTTTT | CAIHGVAGELFF
TRBJ2-3 | TRBV5-1 | . | TRBD2 | TGCGCCAGCAGCTTGGACGCGGGAGGAAAGGGAGATACGCAGTATTTT | CASSLDAGGKGDTQYF
TRBJ2-7 | TRBV25-1 | . | TRBD1 | TGTGCCAGCAGTCTGGACAGGGCCTACGAGCAGTACTTC | CASSLDRAYEQYF
TRBJ1-1 | TRBV14 | . | . | TGTGCCAGCAGTTGGGGGGGGAACACTGAAGCTTTCTTT | CASSWGGNTEAFF
TRBJ1-2 | TRBV18 | . | . | TGTGCCAGCTCATCGACAGCTGGCTACACCTTC | CASSSTAGYTF
TRBJ2-3 | TRBV3-1/TRBV3-2 | . | . | TGTGCCAGCACCCCGGGCACTCCCACAGATACGCAGTATTTT | CASTPGTPTDTQYF
TRBJ2-1 | TRBV19 | . | TRBD2 | TGTGCCAGTAGTATAATACGGGAGGGCCTGGGTGAGCAGTTCTTC | CASSIIREGLGEQFF
TRBJ2-2 | TRBV14 | . | . | TGTGCCAGCAGCCCCGGGAACACCGGGGAGCTGTTTTTT | CASSPGNTGELFF